Each of the 7 T cell receptor beta chains below was sequenced from the same sample in a study of T cells in Graves' hyperthyroidism and ophthalmopathy. TCR beta CDR3 region amplification was performed from RNA transcripts. The TCR CDR3 first-round RT-PCR relied on the HTBI primer set. In TCRdb, the multiplex PCR reads were re-called with MiXCR into one record per CDR3 protein. The repertoire includes about 500,000 distinct CDR3 sequences, 17% of them detected once, and roughly 18% sits in the top ten. The specimen sequenced was blood. These receptors were collected from a woman between 18 and 30 years old with Graves' ophthalmopathy.

This clonotype was recorded at least ten times. The rearrangement joins TRBV5-1 to TRBJ2-7; D call uncertain. This CDR3 contains 14 residues. In germline, CDR1 is SGHRS, CDR2 YFSETQ. Trimming pared 1 base from V and 2 bases from J, leaving 10 bases between. The CDR3 DNA reads TGCGCCAGCAGCTTGAGTGTGGGTCCCTACGAGCAGTACTTC. Translation: CASSLSVGPYEQYF. The whole variable domain, remainder taken from reference TRBV5-1 and TRBJ2-7, is KAGVTQTPRYLIKTRGQQVTLSCSPISGHRSVSWYQQTPGQGLQFLFEYFSETQRNKGNFPGRFSGRQFSNSRSEMNVSTLELGDSALYLCASSLSVGPYEQYFGPGTRLTVT.

This clonotype was picked up many times. Sequence at one end of the junction differs from germline and may be a read error. This chain links TRBV7-7 with TRBJ2-5; maybe TRBD1 (5 bases). CDR1 SSHAT and CDR2 FNYEAQ come from the germline V gene (reference sequence). CDR3 length equals 13 residues. The CDR3 DNA reads as TGTGCTAGCAGCTTATCAGGGTCAGAGACCCAGTACTTC. It yields the protein CASSLSGSETQYF.

The chain is built from TRBV5-6 and TRBJ2-7, with 9 nucleotides matching TRBD2. V lost 1 base, J lost 0 bases, and 8 bases stayed unmatched. The CDR3 is made up of 17 amino acids. Per the germline V gene, CDR1 is SGHDT and CDR2 is YYEEEE. The CDR3 region is CASSLWLAGILSYEQYF. CDR3 coding DNA: TGTGCCAGCAGCTTGTGGCTAGCGGGGATCCTCTCCTACGAGCAGTACTTC. Combining the CDR3 with reference TRBV5-6 and TRBJ2-7 gives the whole variable domain DAGVTQSPTHLIKTRGQQVTLRCSPKSGHDTVSWYQQALGQGPQFIFQYYEEEERQRGNFPDRFSGHQFPNYSSELNVNALLLGDSALYLCASSLWLAGILSYEQYFGPGTRLTVT.

The J gene is TRBJ2-5, the V gene TRBV6-2 or TRBV6-3, with unresolved D. V was cut by 6 bases and J by 5 bases, with 10 bases left in between. From germline, CDR1 is MNHEY and CDR2 SVGEGT. CDR3 length: 12 amino acids. The CDR3 here is CASSPSPETQYF. CDR3 nucleotide sequence: TGTGCCAGCAGCCCCTCCCCCGAGACCCAGTACTTC.

This chain uses TRBV19 with TRBJ1-4; D call uncertain. The V gene lost 9 bases and the J gene lost 3 bases, with 11 bases spanning the gap. The CDR3 has 13 residues. Looked up from germline, CDR1 is LNHDA and CDR2 is SQIVND (reference sequence). For the CDR3, the DNA is TGTGCCAGCCGGGATCACTCTAATGAAAAACTGTTTTTT. It encodes CASRDHSNEKLFF. Full variable domain (outside the CDR3, taken from reference TRBV19 and TRBJ1-4): DGGITQSPKYLFRKEGQNVTLSCEQNLNHDAMYWYRQDPGQGLRLIYYSQIVNDFQKGDIAEGYSVSREKKESFPLTVTSAQKNPTAFYLCASRDHSNEKLFFGSGTQLSVL.

In this sample, this clonotype turned up many times. The chain combines TRBV28 with TRBJ2-7, with a possible D match to TRBD2 (6 bases). The CDR3 spans 15 residues. Deletions cut 2 bases from V and 2 bases from J, with 13 bases between. Germline values: CDR1 MDHEN, CDR2 SYDVKM. This CDR3 reads CASSLPSGGTYEQYF. CDR3 sequence (DNA): TGTGCCAGCAGTTTACCCTCTGGCGGGACCTACGAGCAGTACTTC.

The chain couples TRBV28 to TRBJ2-6; tentatively, D is TRBD2 (6 bases). V was cut by 6 bases and J by 1 base, with 10 bases left in between. Looked up from germline, CDR1 is MDHEN and CDR2 is SYDVKM. The CDR3 totals 15 residues. Here the CDR3 reads CASRPSGSGANVLTF. CDR3 nucleotides: TGTGCCAGCAGACCGAGCGGGTCTGGGGCCAACGTCCTGACTTTC.